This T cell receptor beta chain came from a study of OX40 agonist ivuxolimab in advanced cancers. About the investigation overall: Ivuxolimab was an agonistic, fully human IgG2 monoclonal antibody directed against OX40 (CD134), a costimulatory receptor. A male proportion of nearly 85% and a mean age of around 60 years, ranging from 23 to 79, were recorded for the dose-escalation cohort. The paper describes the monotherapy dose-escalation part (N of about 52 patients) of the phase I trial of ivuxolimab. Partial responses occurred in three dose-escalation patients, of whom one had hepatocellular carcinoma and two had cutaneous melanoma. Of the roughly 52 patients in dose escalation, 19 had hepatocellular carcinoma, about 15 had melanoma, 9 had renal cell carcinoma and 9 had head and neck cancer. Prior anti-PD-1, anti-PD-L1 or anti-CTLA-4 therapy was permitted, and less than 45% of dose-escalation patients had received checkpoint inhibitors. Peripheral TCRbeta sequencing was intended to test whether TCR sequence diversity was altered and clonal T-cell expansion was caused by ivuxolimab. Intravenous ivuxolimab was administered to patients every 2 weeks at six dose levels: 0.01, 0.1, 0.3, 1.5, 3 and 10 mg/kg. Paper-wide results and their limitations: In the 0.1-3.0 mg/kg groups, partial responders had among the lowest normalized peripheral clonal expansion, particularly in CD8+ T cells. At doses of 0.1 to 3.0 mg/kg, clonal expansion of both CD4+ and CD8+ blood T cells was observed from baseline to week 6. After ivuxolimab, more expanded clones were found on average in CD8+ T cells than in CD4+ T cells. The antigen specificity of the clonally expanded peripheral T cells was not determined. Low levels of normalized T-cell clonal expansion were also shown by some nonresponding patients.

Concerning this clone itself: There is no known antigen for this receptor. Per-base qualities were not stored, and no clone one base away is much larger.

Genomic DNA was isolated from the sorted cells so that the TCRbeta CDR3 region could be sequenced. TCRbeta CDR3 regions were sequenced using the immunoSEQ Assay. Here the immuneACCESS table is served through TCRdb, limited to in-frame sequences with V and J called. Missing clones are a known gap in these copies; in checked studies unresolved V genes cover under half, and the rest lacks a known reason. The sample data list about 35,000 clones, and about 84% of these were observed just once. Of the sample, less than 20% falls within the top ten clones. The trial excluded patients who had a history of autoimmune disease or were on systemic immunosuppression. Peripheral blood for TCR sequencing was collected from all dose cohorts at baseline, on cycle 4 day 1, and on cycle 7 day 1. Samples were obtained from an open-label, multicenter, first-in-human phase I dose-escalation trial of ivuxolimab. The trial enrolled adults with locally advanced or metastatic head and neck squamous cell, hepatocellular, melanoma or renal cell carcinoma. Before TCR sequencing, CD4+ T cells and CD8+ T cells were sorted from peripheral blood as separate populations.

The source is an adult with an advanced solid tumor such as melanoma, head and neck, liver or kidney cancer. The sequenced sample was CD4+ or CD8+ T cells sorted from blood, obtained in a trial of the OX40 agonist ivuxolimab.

The DNA sequence follows: TGTGCCAGCAGTTTCACATCCCACACTGAAGCTTTCTTT. This sequence encodes CASSFTSHTEAFF. The receptor chain draws on TRBV6-5 and TRBJ1-1; no D gene can be assigned with confidence. CDR3 length: 13 amino acids, cysteine to phenylalanine. The sequence is cut down to CDR3 DNA, 39 bases in frame from base 1. V loses 4 bases of germline sequence and J loses 3 bases, and the interval between the two ends is 9 bases. Via the germline V gene, CDR1 is MNHEY and CDR2 SVGAGI.